Presented here are 6 T cell receptor beta chains from one specimen sequenced in a study of blood T cell repertoires in COVID-19. The repertoire was sequenced with immunoSEQ multiplex PCR; TCRdb's copy has only in-frame clones and lacks some. The sample shows more than 120,000 clones, around nine tenths of them seen only once. The sequenced material came from peripheral blood. The receptors were gathered from a woman in her 50s with active or convalescent COVID-19.

The chain employs TRBV3-1 (or the pseudogene TRBV3-2) and TRBJ2-1; 9 bases align to TRBD2. The germline gives CDR1 LGHDT, CDR2 YNNKEL (reference sequence). The CDR3 sequence is 16 residues long. Trimming took 6 bases from V and 11 from J; bases not matched to a gene: 17. The CDR3 DNA follows: TGTGCCAGCAGTCCCCTAGACAGCGGGGGGCGCCAGAAGCAGTTCTTC. Protein: CASSPLDSGGRQKQFF.

V is TRBV6-5 and J is TRBJ1-4; a weak D match, TRBD1 (5 bases). The CDR3 runs 14 residues. V dropped 0 bases and J dropped 5 bases, with 7 bases sitting between them. Germline V gene data show CDR1 as MNHEY and CDR2 as SVGAGI. CDR3: CASSYSYRNEKLFF. In DNA, the CDR3 is TGTGCCAGCAGTTACTCGTACAGGAATGAAAAACTGTTTTTT.

This clone has a handful of counts. The genes are TRBV7-9 and TRBJ1-2; 9 bases line up with TRBD1. The ends lost 4 bases at V and 8 bases at J; junction bases unmatched: 5. The CDR3 consists of 13 residues. Germline CDR1 reads SEHNR; CDR2 reads FQNEAQ (reference sequence). The CDR3 spells CASSYGQGRGYTF. The CDR3 DNA reads as TGTGCCAGCAGCTATGGACAGGGGCGCGGCTACACCTTC.

The gene calls are TRBV5-5 and TRBJ1-1; no reliable D call. V lost 0 bases, J lost 10 bases, and 13 bases lay in between. Germline values: CDR1 SGHKS, CDR2 YYEKEE (reference sequence). The CDR3 runs to 13 residues. The CDR3 loop reads CASSLVAARGAFF. The CDR3 nucleotides read TGTGCCAGCAGCTTGGTCGCCGCGAGAGGAGCTTTCTTT.

This chain connects TRBV6-5 to TRBJ2-7, with D tentatively TRBD1 (6 bases). Germline V gives CDR1 MNHEY, CDR2 SVGAGI. V was trimmed by 6 bases and J by 2 bases, leaving 14 bases between them. The CDR3 runs 14 residues. The CDR3 DNA reads as TGTGCCAGCAGGAAACCGGGACAAACCTACGAGCAGTACTTC. Amino acid sequence: CASRKPGQTYEQYF.

The rearrangement joins TRBV28 to TRBJ1-6, with D unresolved. This CDR3 contains 13 residues. V was cut by 4 bases and J by 4 bases, with 5 bases left in between. The germline CDR1 and CDR2 sequences are MDHEN and SYDVKM. CDR3 nucleotides: TGTGCCAGCAGTTCGGGGTATAATTCACCCCTCCACTTT. Translating gives CASSSGYNSPLHF.